This T cell receptor (beta chain) was recorded in a study of shared clonotypes between healthy human individuals. On the study more broadly: The study enrolled a couple of women and a few men aged 18 to 49.

Every subset's genomic DNA went evenly onto several immunoSEQ plates. Produced via immunoSEQ multiplex PCR; TCRdb's table is partial and in-frame only. The data show 450,000 to 550,000 clones, more than 65% seen once. The TCR originated in a woman between 35 and 50 years old in good health. Some clones in this sample may be carry-over from other donors' samples. Sequences were obtained from PBMCs.

For the CDR3, the DNA is TGTGCCAGCAGTACCAACTACCGGGGGTTTGAGCAGTACTTC. It translates to CASSTNYRGFEQYF. The V gene is TRBV6-1, the J gene TRBJ2-7; possible D gene TRBD2, 6 bases. Trimming left V 5 bases short and J 7 bases short, with 18 bases between. Germline loops: CDR1 MNHNS, CDR2 SASEGT. The CDR3 totals 14 residues.